This is a list of T cell receptor beta chains from one sample in a study of identical twins. TCRdb re-called the 5' RACE reads through MiXCR, storing one row per CDR3 protein. The table records roughly 690,000 distinct CDR3 sequences, around 5.7% of them present only once. Sequenced: naive T cells sorted from blood. These receptors all come from a young man in good health. Both conserved end residues are part of each CDR3. A D gene is named only where the DNA matches it firmly. The listing skips clone size in some rows; elsewhere it reads once, few, many or a size class.

CDR3aa: CSVQPRLLGTSMNTEAFF
CDR3nt: TGCAGCGTCCAGCCTCGATTACTAGGGACCTCCATGAACACTGAAGCTTTCTTT
len: 18
j_gene: TRBJ1-1
v_gene: TRBV29-1
d_gene: -
abundance: few

CDR3aa: CASSQARGLYNEQFF
CDR3nt: TGTGCCAGCAGCCAAGCTAGGGGGCTATACAATGAGCAGTTCTTC
len: 15
j_gene: TRBJ2-1
v_gene: TRBV14
d_gene: TRBD1
abundance: few

CDR3aa: CAWMGLHEQYF
CDR3nt: TGTGCCTGGATGGGACTACACGAGCAGTACTTC
len: 11
j_gene: TRBJ2-7
v_gene: TRBV30
d_gene: TRBD2
abundance: -

CDR3aa: CASSTGTSVAGELFF
CDR3nt: TGCGCCAGCAGCACCGGGACTAGCGTGGCCGGGGAGCTGTTTTTT
len: 15
j_gene: TRBJ2-2
v_gene: TRBV5-1
d_gene: TRBD2
abundance: few

CDR3aa: CASSLKGLAGISDTQYF
CDR3nt: TGCGCCAGCAGCCTCAAAGGACTAGCGGGGATATCAGATACGCAGTATTTT
len: 17
j_gene: TRBJ2-3
v_gene: TRBV5-1
d_gene: TRBD2
abundance: many

CDR3aa: CASSPWTGAGNTIYF
CDR3nt: TGTGCCAGCAGCCCGTGGACAGGGGCCGGAAACACCATATATTTT
len: 15
j_gene: TRBJ1-3
v_gene: TRBV7-6
d_gene: TRBD1
abundance: many

CDR3aa: CASSPTSNEQYF
CDR3nt: TGCGCCAGCAGCCCGACTAGCAACGAGCAGTACTTC
len: 12
j_gene: TRBJ2-7
v_gene: TRBV5-1
d_gene: TRBD2
abundance: many

CDR3aa: CASSYTSGSATSTDTQYF
CDR3nt: TGTGCCAGCAGTTACACTAGCGGGAGCGCTACTAGCACAGATACGCAGTATTTT
len: 18
j_gene: TRBJ2-3
v_gene: TRBV6-5
d_gene: TRBD2
abundance: few

CDR3aa: CASSLDQGRHQETQYF
CDR3nt: TGTGCCAGCAGCTTAGATCAGGGTCGACACCAAGAGACCCAGTACTTC
len: 16
j_gene: TRBJ2-5
v_gene: TRBV7-7
d_gene: -
abundance: -

CDR3aa: CSARDFLREDEAFF
CDR3nt: TGCAGTGCTAGAGATTTCTTAAGGGAGGATGAAGCTTTCTTT
len: 14
j_gene: TRBJ1-1
v_gene: TRBV20-1
d_gene: -
abundance: many

CDR3aa: CAISVLRGADTQYF
CDR3nt: TGTGCCATCAGTGTGCTACGGGGGGCAGATACGCAGTATTTT
len: 14
j_gene: TRBJ2-3
v_gene: TRBV10-3
d_gene: TRBD2
abundance: many

CDR3aa: CSARAHSGGAKTQYF
CDR3nt: TGCAGTGCTAGAGCCCACTCAGGGGGCGCGAAGACCCAGTACTTC
len: 15
j_gene: TRBJ2-5
v_gene: TRBV20-1
d_gene: TRBD1
abundance: few

CDR3aa: CSARKGSQETQYF
CDR3nt: TGCAGTGCTAGGAAGGGGTCCCAAGAGACCCAGTACTTC
len: 13
j_gene: TRBJ2-5
v_gene: TRBV20-1
d_gene: -
abundance: many

CDR3aa: CAISPGLNNEQFF
CDR3nt: TGTGCCATCAGTCCGGGACTCAACAATGAGCAGTTCTTC
len: 13
j_gene: TRBJ2-1
v_gene: TRBV10-3
d_gene: -
abundance: many

CDR3aa: CASSKGQGLQETQYF
CDR3nt: TGTGCCAGCAGCAAGGGACAGGGGCTACAAGAGACCCAGTACTTC
len: 15
j_gene: TRBJ2-5
v_gene: TRBV5-6
d_gene: TRBD1
abundance: many

CDR3aa: CSAWVGLQETQYF
CDR3nt: TGCAGCGCCTGGGTCGGGCTACAAGAGACCCAGTACTTC
len: 13
j_gene: TRBJ2-5
v_gene: TRBV29-1
d_gene: -
abundance: few

CDR3aa: CASILAWGKNEQFF
CDR3nt: TGTGCCAGCATCCTAGCGTGGGGAAAGAATGAGCAGTTCTTC
len: 14
j_gene: TRBJ2-1
v_gene: TRBV6-1
d_gene: -
abundance: many

CDR3aa: CSVEDGGLNTEAFF
CDR3nt: TGCAGCGTTGAAGATGGTGGATTGAACACTGAAGCTTTCTTT
len: 14
j_gene: TRBJ1-1
v_gene: TRBV29-1
d_gene: -
abundance: few

CDR3aa: CASSSDFIGNTEAFF
CDR3nt: TGTGCCAGCAGCTCGGACTTTATAGGGAACACTGAAGCTTTCTTT
len: 15
j_gene: TRBJ1-1
v_gene: TRBV7-9
d_gene: -
abundance: many

CDR3aa: CASSPWTSGKGTQYF
CDR3nt: TGTGCCAGCAGCCCCTGGACTAGCGGGAAAGGAACGCAGTATTTT
len: 15
j_gene: TRBJ2-3
v_gene: TRBV7-9
d_gene: TRBD2
abundance: few

CDR3aa: CASRARTGGLDEQFF
CDR3nt: TGTGCCAGCAGGGCCCGGACAGGGGGTTTGGATGAGCAGTTCTTC
len: 15
j_gene: TRBJ2-1
v_gene: TRBV7-9
d_gene: TRBD1
abundance: few

CDR3aa: CASSLEDWADIQYF
CDR3nt: TGCGCCAGCAGCTTGGAGGACTGGGCGGACATTCAGTACTTC
len: 14
j_gene: TRBJ2-4
v_gene: TRBV5-1
d_gene: -
abundance: many

CDR3aa: CSAYRAMVNEQFF
CDR3nt: TGCAGTGCCTACAGGGCGATGGTGAATGAGCAGTTCTTC
len: 13
j_gene: TRBJ2-1
v_gene: TRBV20-1
d_gene: -
abundance: many

CDR3aa: CAISVTDQETQYF
CDR3nt: TGTGCCATCAGTGTGACAGACCAAGAGACCCAGTACTTC
len: 13
j_gene: TRBJ2-5
v_gene: TRBV10-3
d_gene: -
abundance: many

CDR3aa: CATSGSRNQPQHF
CDR3nt: TGTGCCACCAGCGGGTCAAGAAATCAGCCCCAGCATTTT
len: 13
j_gene: TRBJ1-5
v_gene: TRBV15
d_gene: -
abundance: -

CDR3aa: CASRGQASYNEQFF
CDR3nt: TGTGCCAGCAGGGGACAGGCTTCCTACAATGAGCAGTTCTTC
len: 14
j_gene: TRBJ2-1
v_gene: TRBV12-3/TRBV12-4
d_gene: TRBD1
abundance: -

CDR3aa: CASSPIKDFNTGELFF
CDR3nt: TGTGCCAGCAGCCCAATTAAAGACTTCAACACCGGGGAGCTGTTTTTT
len: 16
j_gene: TRBJ2-2
v_gene: TRBV7-9
d_gene: -
abundance: -

CDR3aa: CASSQVRGRTEAFF
CDR3nt: TGTGCCAGCAGCCAAGTTAGGGGCCGAACTGAAGCTTTCTTT
len: 14
j_gene: TRBJ1-1
v_gene: TRBV14
d_gene: -
abundance: many

CDR3aa: CASSLGTFNTGELFF
CDR3nt: TGTGCCAGCAGCCTCGGGACATTTAACACCGGGGAGCTGTTTTTT
len: 15
j_gene: TRBJ2-2
v_gene: TRBV6-1
d_gene: -
abundance: many

CDR3aa: CASGVEVTGELFF
CDR3nt: TGTGCAAGCGGGGTAGAAGTCACCGGGGAGCTGTTTTTT
len: 13
j_gene: TRBJ2-2
v_gene: TRBV7-9
d_gene: TRBD2
abundance: few

CDR3aa: CAISPGTGKETQYF
CDR3nt: TGTGCCATCAGTCCGGGGACAGGGAAAGAGACCCAGTACTTC
len: 14
j_gene: TRBJ2-5
v_gene: TRBV10-3
d_gene: TRBD1
abundance: many

CDR3aa: CASSAPDGGRSGETQYF
CDR3nt: TGTGCCAGCAGCGCGCCCGATGGCGGGAGAAGTGGAGAGACCCAGTACTTC
len: 17
j_gene: TRBJ2-5
v_gene: TRBV9
d_gene: TRBD2
abundance: -

CDR3aa: CAIKDSGREYNEQFF
CDR3nt: TGTGCCATCAAGGATAGCGGGAGGGAATACAATGAGCAGTTCTTC
len: 15
j_gene: TRBJ2-1
v_gene: TRBV10-3
d_gene: TRBD2
abundance: many

CDR3aa: CASSYTGTSAEAFF
CDR3nt: TGTGCCAGCAGTTACACTGGGACCTCGGCAGAAGCTTTCTTT
len: 14
j_gene: TRBJ1-1
v_gene: TRBV6-2/TRBV6-3
d_gene: -
abundance: few

CDR3aa: CSARDQGTAYNEQFF
CDR3nt: TGCAGTGCTAGAGATCAGGGCACGGCCTACAATGAGCAGTTCTTC
len: 15
j_gene: TRBJ2-1
v_gene: TRBV20-1
d_gene: -
abundance: many

CDR3aa: CASIPSPESGNTIYF
CDR3nt: TGTGCCAGTATCCCCTCACCCGAGTCCGGAAACACCATATATTTT
len: 15
j_gene: TRBJ1-3
v_gene: TRBV19
d_gene: -
abundance: -

CDR3aa: CASSLRTSGASTDTQYF
CDR3nt: TGTGCCAGCAGTCTACGGACTAGCGGGGCTTCCACAGATACGCAGTATTTT
len: 17
j_gene: TRBJ2-3
v_gene: TRBV27
d_gene: TRBD2
abundance: many

CDR3aa: CSTATGGTDTQYF
CDR3nt: TGCAGCACAGCGACAGGGGGGACAGATACGCAGTATTTT
len: 13
j_gene: TRBJ2-3
v_gene: TRBV29-1
d_gene: TRBD1
abundance: many

CDR3aa: CASSYRTPGLAGVIYEQYF
CDR3nt: TGTGCCAGCAGCTATCGAACCCCGGGACTAGCGGGAGTAATTTACGAGCAGTACTTC
len: 19
j_gene: TRBJ2-7
v_gene: TRBV13
d_gene: TRBD2
abundance: -

CDR3aa: CASSQVWGQYAGYTF
CDR3nt: TGCGCCAGCAGCCAAGTATGGGGACAGTATGCAGGCTACACCTTC
len: 15
j_gene: TRBJ1-2
v_gene: TRBV4-1
d_gene: TRBD1
abundance: many

CDR3aa: CASSSVGNEAFF
CDR3nt: TGTGCCAGCAGCTCAGTCGGGAATGAAGCTTTCTTT
len: 12
j_gene: TRBJ1-1
v_gene: TRBV3-1
d_gene: -
abundance: few

CDR3aa: CASSQAGDTQYF
CDR3nt: TGTGCCAGCTCACAGGCAGGGGATACGCAGTATTTT
len: 12
j_gene: TRBJ2-3
v_gene: TRBV18
d_gene: -
abundance: many

CDR3aa: CSASTRQNFYGYTF
CDR3nt: TGCAGTGCTTCGACCCGACAGAATTTCTATGGCTACACCTTC
len: 14
j_gene: TRBJ1-2
v_gene: TRBV20-1
d_gene: -
abundance: few

CDR3aa: CASSSPTEEQFF
CDR3nt: TGTGCCAGCAGTTCCCCAACAGAGGAGCAGTTCTTC
len: 12
j_gene: TRBJ2-1
v_gene: TRBV12-3/TRBV12-4
d_gene: -
abundance: many

CDR3aa: CASSELDRQETQYF
CDR3nt: TGCGCCAGCAGTGAGTTGGACAGACAAGAGACCCAGTACTTC
len: 14
j_gene: TRBJ2-5
v_gene: TRBV10-2
d_gene: -
abundance: many

CDR3aa: CSAYGDRKNTEAFF
CDR3nt: TGCAGTGCCTACGGGGACAGGAAGAACACTGAAGCTTTCTTT
len: 14
j_gene: TRBJ1-1
v_gene: TRBV20-1
d_gene: TRBD1
abundance: many

CDR3aa: CSASRAGGESQPQHF
CDR3nt: TGCAGTGCCAGCCGGGCTGGAGGGGAGTCGCAGCCCCAGCATTTT
len: 15
j_gene: TRBJ1-5
v_gene: TRBV20-1
d_gene: -
abundance: -

CDR3aa: CASSQDWLAGHVLEQYF
CDR3nt: TGCGCCAGCAGCCAAGATTGGCTAGCGGGACACGTACTGGAGCAGTACTTC
len: 17
j_gene: TRBJ2-7
v_gene: TRBV4-3
d_gene: TRBD2
abundance: -